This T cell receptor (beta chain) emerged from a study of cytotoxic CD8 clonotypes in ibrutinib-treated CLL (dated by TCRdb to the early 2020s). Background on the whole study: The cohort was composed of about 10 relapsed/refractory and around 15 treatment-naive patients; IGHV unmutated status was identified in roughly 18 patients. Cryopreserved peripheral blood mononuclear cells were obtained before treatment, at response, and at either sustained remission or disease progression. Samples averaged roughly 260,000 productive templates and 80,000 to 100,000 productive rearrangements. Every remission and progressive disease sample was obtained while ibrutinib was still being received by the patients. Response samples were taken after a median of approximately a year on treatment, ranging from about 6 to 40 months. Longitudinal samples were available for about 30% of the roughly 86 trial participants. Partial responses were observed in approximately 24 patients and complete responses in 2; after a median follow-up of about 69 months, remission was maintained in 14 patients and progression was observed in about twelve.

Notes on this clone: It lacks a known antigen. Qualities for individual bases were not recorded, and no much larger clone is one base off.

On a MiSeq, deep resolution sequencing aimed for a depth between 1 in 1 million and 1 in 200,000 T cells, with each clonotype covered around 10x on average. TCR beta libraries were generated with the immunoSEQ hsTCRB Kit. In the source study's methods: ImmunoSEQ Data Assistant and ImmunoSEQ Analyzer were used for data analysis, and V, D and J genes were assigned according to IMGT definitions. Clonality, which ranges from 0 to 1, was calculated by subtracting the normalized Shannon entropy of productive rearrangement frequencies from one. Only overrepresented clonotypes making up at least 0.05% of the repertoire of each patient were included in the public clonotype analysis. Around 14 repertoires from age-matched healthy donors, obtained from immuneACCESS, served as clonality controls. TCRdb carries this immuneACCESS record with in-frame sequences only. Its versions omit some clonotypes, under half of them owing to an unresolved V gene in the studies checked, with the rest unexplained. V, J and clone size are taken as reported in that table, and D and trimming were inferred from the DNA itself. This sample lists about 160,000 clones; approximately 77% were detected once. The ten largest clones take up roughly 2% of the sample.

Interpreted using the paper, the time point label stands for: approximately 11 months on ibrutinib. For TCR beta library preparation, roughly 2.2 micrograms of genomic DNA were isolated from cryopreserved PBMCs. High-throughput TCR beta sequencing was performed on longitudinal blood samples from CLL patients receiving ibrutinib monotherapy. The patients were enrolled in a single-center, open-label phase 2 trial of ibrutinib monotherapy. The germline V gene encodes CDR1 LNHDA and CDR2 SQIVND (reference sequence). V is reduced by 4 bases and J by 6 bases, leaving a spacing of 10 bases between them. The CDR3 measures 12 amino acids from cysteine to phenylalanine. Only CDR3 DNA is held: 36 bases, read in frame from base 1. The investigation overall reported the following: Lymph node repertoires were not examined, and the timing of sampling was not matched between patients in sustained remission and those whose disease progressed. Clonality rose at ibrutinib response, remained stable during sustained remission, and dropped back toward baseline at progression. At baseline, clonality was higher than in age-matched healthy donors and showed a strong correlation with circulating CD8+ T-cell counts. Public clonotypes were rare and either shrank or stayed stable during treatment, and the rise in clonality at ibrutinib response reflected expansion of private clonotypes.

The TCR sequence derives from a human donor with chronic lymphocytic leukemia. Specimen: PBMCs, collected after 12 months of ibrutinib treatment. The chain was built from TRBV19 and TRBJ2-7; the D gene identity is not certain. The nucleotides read TGTGCCAGTAGTAGCCATCTGGCCGAGCAGTACTTC. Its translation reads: CASSSHLAEQYF.